These 10 T cell receptor beta chains were all obtained from the same sample, sequenced in a study of T cell responses to AZD1222 COVID-19 vaccine. Method: immunoSEQ multiplex PCR; TCRdb's copy keeps in-frame clones and lacks some. Of around 100,000 clones listed, about 86% were seen once; the top ten hold more than 15%. This sample comprised peripheral blood, obtained on day 0 of AZD1222 vaccination. These receptors were taken from an adult in good health.

This clone was recorded once. The V and J genes are TRBV10-3 and TRBJ2-7, with D unresolved. The V and J ends lost 6 bases and 5 bases respectively, with 14 bases between them. The CDR3 length is 13 residues. Germline CDR1 is ENHRY and CDR2 is SYGVKD. CDR3 amino acids: CAIRNRPADEQYF. In DNA, the CDR3 is TGTGCCATCAGAAACCGCCCCGCGGACGAGCAGTACTTC.

The chain combines TRBV6-5 with TRBJ1-1, with a tentative D call TRBD1 (5 bases). The CDR3 is 15 residues long. Per the germline V gene, CDR1 is MNHEY and CDR2 is SVGAGI. V was cut by 6 bases and J by 2 bases, with 16 bases left in between. In nucleotides, the CDR3 is TGTGCCAGCAGCCCCCCGGGACGGAGCAACACTGAAGCTTTCTTT. It yields the protein CASSPPGRSNTEAFF.

CDR3 bases: TGTGCCAGCAGCGTAGACGGGAGCGCCTACGAGCAGTACTTC. Translating gives CASSVDGSAYEQYF. The rearrangement joins TRBV9 to TRBJ2-7, with a weak D call TRBD2 (6 bases). The germline CDR1 and CDR2 sequences are SGDLS and YYNGEE. This CDR3 contains 14 residues. The V end was cut by 0 bases, the J end by 2 bases, with 9 bases between.

This clone was observed once. The chain has TRBV19 and TRBJ1-1; TRBD1 matches at 7 bases. The V gene end was trimmed by 7 bases and the J gene end by 1 base; junction bases not matched to a gene: 3. The CDR3 covers 13 residues. Germline CDR1 LNHDA, CDR2 SQIVND (reference sequence). CDR3 amino acids: CASIGQENTEAFF. The DNA of the CDR3 is TGTGCCAGTATAGGACAGGAGAACACTGAAGCTTTCTTT.

This rearrangement joins TRBV27 to TRBJ2-7, with 7 bases identical to TRBD1. The CDR3 is 19 amino acids. Unmatched junction bases numbered 23, after V lost 5 bases and J lost 4 bases. The germline CDR1 and CDR2 sequences are MNHEY and SMNVEV (reference sequence). CDR3 in DNA: TGTGCCAGCAGTCTTATCCCCGGGACAGCGTCGTTTGGTCAATACGAGCAGTACTTC. Translated, it gives CASSLIPGTASFGQYEQYF.

This clone was counted a single time. V usage is TRBV9 and J usage is TRBJ2-3; a weak D match, TRBD2 (6 bases). V was trimmed by 2 bases and J by 2 bases, leaving 12 bases between them. Germline V gene data show CDR1 as SGDLS and CDR2 as YYNGEE. CDR3 length equals 15 residues. The CDR3 DNA reads TGTGCCAGCAGCGTTTATGGGGGGTCCACAGATACGCAGTATTTT. Translated, it gives CASSVYGGSTDTQYF. The whole variable domain, remainder taken from reference TRBV9 and TRBJ2-3, is DSGVTQTPKHLITATGQRVTLRCSPRSGDLSVYWYQQSLDQGLQFLIQYYNGEERAKGNILERFSAQQFPDLHSELNLSSLELGDSALYFCASSVYGGSTDTQYFGPGTRLTVL.

This sequence joins TRBV3-1 (or the pseudogene TRBV3-2) and TRBJ2-1, with TRBD2 matching 7 bases. Germline lookup yields CDR1 LGHDT and CDR2 YNNKEL (reference sequence). The CDR3 has 17 residues. V trimming: 7 bases; J trimming: 0 bases; junction bases outside the gene matches: 12. The CDR3 spells CASTPGSGKPSYNEQFF. CDR3 sequence (DNA): TGTGCCAGCACCCCAGGGAGCGGGAAACCCTCCTACAATGAGCAGTTCTTC.

This clone has a single count. The CDR3 nucleotides read TGCGCCAGCAGCTTGGTGCAGGGACGAGTTGAAAAACTGTTTTTT. The encoded protein is CASSLVQGRVEKLFF. This chain uses TRBV5-1 with TRBJ1-4; possibly TRBD1 for D (5 bases). The CDR3 is made up of 15 amino acids. CDR1 is SGHRS, CDR2 YFSETQ, per germline. V dropped 0 bases and J dropped 7 bases, with 13 bases sitting between them.

The chain joins TRBV6-2 or TRBV6-3 to TRBJ1-1, with 9 bases fitting TRBD1. This CDR3 comprises 13 residues. V shed 5 bases, J shed 6 bases, and the junction held 4 bases outside the gene matches. Germline V gene lookup returns CDR1 MNHEY and CDR2 SVGEGT. The CDR3 DNA reads as TGTGCCAGCAGTAGACAGGGGGACTCTGAAGCTTTCTTT. As protein: CASSRQGDSEAFF.

This rearrangement joins TRBV7-9 to TRBJ2-6, with 10 bases identical to TRBD1. In germline, CDR1 is SEHNR, CDR2 FQNEAQ (reference sequence). The CDR3 length is 17 residues. The V and J ends lost 8 bases and 4 bases, in that order; junction bases with no gene match: 11. The CDR3 nucleotides read TGTGCCAGCGAATCCGACAGGGGGCTAGGAGGGGCCAACGTCCTGACTTTC. Amino acids: CASESDRGLGGANVLTF.